The entry below gives a single T cell receptor beta chain sequence along with its context. What antigen it recognizes has not been identified. There are no base qualities to consult, and no much larger clone falls within one base. The collaborating institutions used their own protocols to collect whole blood in K2EDTA tubes. For TCRbeta analysis, collaborator samples were shipped as frozen whole blood, as isolated PBMCs, or as DNA extracted from either sample type. TCRbeta CDR3 regions were amplified from genomic DNA by means of the immunoSEQ Assay, a bias-controlled multiplex PCR. Turning to the authors' computational methods: The number of nucleated cells in each sample was estimated from the amplification of reference gene primers within the assay. Sequence reads were collapsed and filtered to measure the absolute abundance of every unique TCRbeta CDR3 rearrangement. Productive Simpson clonality was computed per sample as the square root of Simpson's diversity index over productive rearrangements. In TCRdb, the immuneACCESS table is reduced to in-frame sequences with V and J assigned. These tables do not hold every clone; where another copy was compared, an unresolved V gene accounts for under half, and the others remain unexplained. The V and J calls and clone size are taken from that table; D and trimming were inferred from the DNA. The sample yields roughly 78,000 clones; around 89% were counted once. The ten biggest clones cover about 0.5% of the sample.

This sample was included in a study of blood T cell repertoires in COVID-19 (dated by TCRdb to about 2020). Describing the broader study: Collaborator samples came from the United States, Italy and Spain and covered acute and convalescent phases of COVID-19. The samples were drawn from the first 160 participants of the ongoing ImmuneRACE study and from 950 to 1,500 subjects provided by 6 global collaborators. The prospective study material was composed of cDNA or gDNA derived from T cells, B-cell-depleted T cells, or PBMCs. Where available, HLA class I and class II types were taken from metadata supplied by the sample provider and were not determined by assay-based typing. The repertoires were released in a freely available public database meant as a resource for research on the immune response to SARS-CoV-2. Subjects who had been exposed to COVID-19, were actively infected with it, or had recovered from it provided the deeply sampled blood TCRbeta repertoires that made up the dataset. Sample metadata almost always included a de-identified subject ID, COVID-19 status, age in years and sex.

Paper-wide results and their limitations: Clinical and demographic metadata were provided uncurated, with the amount varying by source and participant.

For this chain, trimming is 6 bases at the V end and 7 bases at the J end, and the number of junction bases without a gene match is 4. Sequences MNHEY (CDR1) and SVGAGI (CDR2) are obtained from the germline V gene. The CDR3, from cysteine to phenylalanine, totals 14 residues. Left in the record is the CDR3 DNA by itself, 42 bases read in frame from the first base. What was sequenced was peripheral blood. Recombination joined TRBV6-5 with TRBJ1-4; TRBD1 aligns with 11 central bases. The receptor's source is a man in his 60s with acute or convalescent COVID-19. The nucleotide sequence reads TGTGCCAGCAGGCGGGACAGGGGGGGTGAAAAACTGTTTTTT. The translation is CASRRDRGGEKLFF.